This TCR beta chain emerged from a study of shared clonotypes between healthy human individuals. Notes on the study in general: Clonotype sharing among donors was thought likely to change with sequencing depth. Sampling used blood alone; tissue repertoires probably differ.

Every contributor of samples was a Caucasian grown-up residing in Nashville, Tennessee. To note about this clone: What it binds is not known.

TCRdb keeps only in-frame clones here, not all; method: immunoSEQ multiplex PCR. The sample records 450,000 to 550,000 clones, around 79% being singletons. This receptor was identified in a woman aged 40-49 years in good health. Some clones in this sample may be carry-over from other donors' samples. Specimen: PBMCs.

For the CDR3, the DNA is TGCGCCAGCAGCTTTCGGAGCGGTGGGGGAAATAATGAAAAACTGTTTTTT. Amino acid sequence: CASSFRSGGGNNEKLFF. V gene TRBV5-1 combines with J gene TRBJ1-4, with a possible D match to TRBD1 (5 bases). V lost 2 bases, J lost 4 bases, and 18 bases lay in between. The CDR3 is 17 residues long. CDR1 is SGHRS, CDR2 YFSETQ, per germline. The entire variable domain, with the rest obtained from reference TRBV5-1 and TRBJ1-4, is as follows: KAGVTQTPRYLIKTRGQQVTLSCSPISGHRSVSWYQQTPGQGLQFLFEYFSETQRNKGNFPGRFSGRQFSNSRSEMNVSTLELGDSALYLCASSFRSGGGNNEKLFFGSGTQLSVL.